This TCR beta chain originates from a study of control samples from healthy donors and cancer patients. Method: immunoSEQ multiplex PCR; TCRdb's copy keeps in-frame clones and lacks some. The sample shows 30,000 or so clones, nearly 90% of them seen only once. V was clipped by 5 bases and J by 8 bases, with 12 bases between them. Germline V lookup: CDR1 SGHTA, CDR2 FQGNSA. The CDR3 runs to 12 residues. Sample: formalin-fixed, paraffin-embedded tissue. The J gene is TRBJ1-2, the V gene TRBV7-2; D might be TRBD1 (5 bases). The TCR comes from a female donor with melanoma. CDR3: CASSLGRQGYTF. The CDR3 DNA reads TGTGCCAGCAGCCTGGGACGGCAGGGCTACACCTTC.